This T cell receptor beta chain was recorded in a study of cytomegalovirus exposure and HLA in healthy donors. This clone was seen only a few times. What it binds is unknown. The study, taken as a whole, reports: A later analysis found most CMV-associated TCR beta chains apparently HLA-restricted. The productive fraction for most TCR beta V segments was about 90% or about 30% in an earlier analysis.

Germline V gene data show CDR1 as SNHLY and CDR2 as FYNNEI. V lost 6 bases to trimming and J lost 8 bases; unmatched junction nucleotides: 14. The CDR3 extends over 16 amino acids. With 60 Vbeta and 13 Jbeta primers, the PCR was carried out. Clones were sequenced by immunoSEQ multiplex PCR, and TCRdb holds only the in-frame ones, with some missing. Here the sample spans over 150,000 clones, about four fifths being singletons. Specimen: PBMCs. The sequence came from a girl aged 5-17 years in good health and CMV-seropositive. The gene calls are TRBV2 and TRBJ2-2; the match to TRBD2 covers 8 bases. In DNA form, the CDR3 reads TGTGCCAGCAGCCCAAGCGGGGGCCCCCTCGGGGGGGAGCTGTTTTTT. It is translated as CASSPSGGPLGGELFF.